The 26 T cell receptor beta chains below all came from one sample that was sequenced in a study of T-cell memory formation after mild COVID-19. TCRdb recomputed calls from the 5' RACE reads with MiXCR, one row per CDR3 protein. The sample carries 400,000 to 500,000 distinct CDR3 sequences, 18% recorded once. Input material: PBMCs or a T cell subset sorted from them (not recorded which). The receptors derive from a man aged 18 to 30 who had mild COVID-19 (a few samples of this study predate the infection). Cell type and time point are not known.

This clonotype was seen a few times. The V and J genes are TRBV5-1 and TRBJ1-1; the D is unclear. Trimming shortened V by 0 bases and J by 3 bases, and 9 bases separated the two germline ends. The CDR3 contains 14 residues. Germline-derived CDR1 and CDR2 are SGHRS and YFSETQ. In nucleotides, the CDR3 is TGCGCCAGCAGCTTGGACAGATGGGACACTGAAGCTTTCTTT. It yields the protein CASSLDRWDTEAFF.

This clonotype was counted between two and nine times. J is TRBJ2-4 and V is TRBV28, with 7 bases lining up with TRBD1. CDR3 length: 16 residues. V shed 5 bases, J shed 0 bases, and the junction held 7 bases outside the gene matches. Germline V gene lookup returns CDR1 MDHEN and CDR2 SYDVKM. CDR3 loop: CASSLGTELAKNIQYF. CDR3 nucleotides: TGTGCCAGCAGTCTCGGGACAGAACTAGCCAAAAACATTCAGTACTTC.

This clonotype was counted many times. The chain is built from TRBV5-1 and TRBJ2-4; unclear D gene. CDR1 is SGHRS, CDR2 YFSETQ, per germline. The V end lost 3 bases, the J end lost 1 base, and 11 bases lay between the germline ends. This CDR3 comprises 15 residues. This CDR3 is CASSSDPNAKNIQYF. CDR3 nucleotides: TGCGCCAGCAGCTCGGACCCTAACGCCAAAAACATTCAGTACTTC.

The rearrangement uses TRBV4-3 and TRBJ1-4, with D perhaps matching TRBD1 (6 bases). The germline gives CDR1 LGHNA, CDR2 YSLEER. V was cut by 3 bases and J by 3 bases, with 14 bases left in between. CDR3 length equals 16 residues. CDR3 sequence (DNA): TGCGCCAGCAGCCATGCCACAGGGCGGGCTAATGAAAAACTGTTTTTT. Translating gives CASSHATGRANEKLFF.

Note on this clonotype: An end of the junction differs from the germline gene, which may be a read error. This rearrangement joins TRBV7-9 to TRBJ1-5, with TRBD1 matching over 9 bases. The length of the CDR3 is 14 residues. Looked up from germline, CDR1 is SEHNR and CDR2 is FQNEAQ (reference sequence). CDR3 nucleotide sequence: TGTGCCAGCAGAGGACAGGGGACCGGACAGCCACAGCATTTT. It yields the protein CASRGQGTGQPQHF.

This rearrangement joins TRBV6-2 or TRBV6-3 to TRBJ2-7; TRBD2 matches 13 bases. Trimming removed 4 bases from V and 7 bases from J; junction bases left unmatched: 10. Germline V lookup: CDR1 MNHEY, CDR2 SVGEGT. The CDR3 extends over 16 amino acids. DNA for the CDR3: TGTGCCAGCAGTTTGACTAGCGGGGGGATCCTCTGGGAGCAGTACGTC. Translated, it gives CASSLTSGGILWEQYV.

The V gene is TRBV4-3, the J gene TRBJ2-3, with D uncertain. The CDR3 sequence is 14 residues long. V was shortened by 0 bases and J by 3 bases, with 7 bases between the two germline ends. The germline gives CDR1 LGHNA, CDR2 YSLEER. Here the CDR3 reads CASSQDAVTDTQYF. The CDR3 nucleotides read TGCGCCAGCAGCCAAGATGCGGTTACAGATACGCAGTATTTT.

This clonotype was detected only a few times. The CDR3 sequence is CASSAVGATGELFF. In DNA, the CDR3 is TGTGCCAGCAGCGCTGTGGGGGCCACCGGGGAGCTGTTTTTT. The V gene is TRBV3-1, the J gene TRBJ2-2; TRBD1 might be the D (6 bases). Trimming cost V 5 bases and J 4 bases, with 11 bases left between them. The germline CDR1 and CDR2 sequences are LGHDT and YNNKEL (reference sequence). The CDR3 sequence is 14 residues long.

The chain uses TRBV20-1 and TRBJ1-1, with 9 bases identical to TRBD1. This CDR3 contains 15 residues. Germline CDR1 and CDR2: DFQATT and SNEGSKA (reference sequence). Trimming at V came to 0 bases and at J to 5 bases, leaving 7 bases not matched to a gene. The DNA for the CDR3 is TGCAGTGCTAGAGATCTGGACAGGGGAGGGACTGAAGCTTTCTTT. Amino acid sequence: CSARDLDRGGTEAFF.

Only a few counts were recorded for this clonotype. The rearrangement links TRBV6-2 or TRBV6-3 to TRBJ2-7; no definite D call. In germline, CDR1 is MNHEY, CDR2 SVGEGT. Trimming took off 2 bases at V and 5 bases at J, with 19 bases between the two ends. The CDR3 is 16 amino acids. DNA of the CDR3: TGTGCCAGCAGTTACGGCGCCTTGGGCTTTAGAGACGAGCAGTACGTC. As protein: CASSYGALGFRDEQYV.

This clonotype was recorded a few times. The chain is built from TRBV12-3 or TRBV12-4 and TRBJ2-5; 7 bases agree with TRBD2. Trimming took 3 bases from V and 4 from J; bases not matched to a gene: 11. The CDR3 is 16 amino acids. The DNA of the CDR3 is TGTGCCAGCAGTTTGGATTTAACGGGGGGATCAGAGACCCAGTACTTC. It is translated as CASSLDLTGGSETQYF.

For the CDR3, the DNA is TGCAGTGCTAGAGACCCTCGGGGGGAACCGAATGAGCAGTTCTTC. This encodes CSARDPRGEPNEQFF. The chain employs TRBV20-1 and TRBJ2-1; TRBD2 matches at 7 bases. Germline CDR1 is DFQATT and CDR2 is SNEGSKA (reference sequence). Losses at the gene ends were 0 bases for V and 7 bases for J; bases not matched to a gene: 9. This CDR3 is 15 amino acids long.

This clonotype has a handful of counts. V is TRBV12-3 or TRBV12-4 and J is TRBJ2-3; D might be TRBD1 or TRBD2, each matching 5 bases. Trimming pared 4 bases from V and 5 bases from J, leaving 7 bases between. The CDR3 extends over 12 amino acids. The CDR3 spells CASSWGIDTQYF. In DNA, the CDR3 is TGTGCCAGCAGTTGGGGGATAGATACGCAGTATTTT.

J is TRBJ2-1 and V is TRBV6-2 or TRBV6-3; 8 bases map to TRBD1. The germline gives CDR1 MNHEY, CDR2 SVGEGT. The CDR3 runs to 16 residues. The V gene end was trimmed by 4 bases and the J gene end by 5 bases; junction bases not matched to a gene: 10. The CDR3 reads CASSSHPGGRDNEQFF. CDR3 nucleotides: TGTGCCAGCAGTTCCCATCCAGGGGGCCGGGACAATGAGCAGTTCTTC.

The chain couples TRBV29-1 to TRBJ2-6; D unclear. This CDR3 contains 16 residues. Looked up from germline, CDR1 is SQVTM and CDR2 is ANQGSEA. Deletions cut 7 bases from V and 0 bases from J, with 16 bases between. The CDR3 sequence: CSAVGWPDSGANVLTF. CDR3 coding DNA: TGCAGCGCCGTCGGGTGGCCGGACTCTGGGGCCAACGTCCTGACTTTC.

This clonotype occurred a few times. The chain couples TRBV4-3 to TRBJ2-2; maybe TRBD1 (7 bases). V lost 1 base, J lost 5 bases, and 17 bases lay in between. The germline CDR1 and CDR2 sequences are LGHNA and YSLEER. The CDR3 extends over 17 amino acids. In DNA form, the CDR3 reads TGCGCCAGCAGCCAAGCTTTGGAGGGGGCCTGGACCGGGGAGCTGTTTTTT. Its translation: CASSQALEGAWTGELFF.

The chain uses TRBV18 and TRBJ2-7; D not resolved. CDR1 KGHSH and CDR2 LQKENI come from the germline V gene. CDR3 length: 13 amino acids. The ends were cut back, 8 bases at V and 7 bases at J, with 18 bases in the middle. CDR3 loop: CASTRTELGEQYF. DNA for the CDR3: TGTGCCAGCACCAGGACCGAGTTGGGGGAGCAGTACTTC.

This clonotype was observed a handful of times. In DNA form, the CDR3 reads TGTGCCACCAGCCCGCGGCGGGGGTTACTCAAGGCAGATACGCAGTATTTT. This sequence encodes CATSPRRGLLKADTQYF. The chain recombines TRBV15 with TRBJ2-3; 7 nucleotides agree with TRBD2. V shed 5 bases and J 4 bases; nucleotides not matched to a gene: 15. The CDR3 has 17 residues. Germline CDR1 reads LNHNV; CDR2 reads YYDKDF (reference sequence). Full variable domain (outside the CDR3, taken from reference TRBV15 and TRBJ2-3): DAMVIQNPRYQVTQFGKPVTLSCSQTLNHNVMYWYQQKSSQAPKLLFHYYDKDFNNEADTPDNFQSRRPNTSFCFLDIRSPGLGDTAMYLCATSPRRGLLKADTQYFGPGTRLTVL.

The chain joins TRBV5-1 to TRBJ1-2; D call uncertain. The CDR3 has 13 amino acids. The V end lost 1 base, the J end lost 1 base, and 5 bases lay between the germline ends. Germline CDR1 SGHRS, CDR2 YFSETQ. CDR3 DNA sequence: TGCGCCAGCAGCTTGCCCCATAACTATGGCTACACCTTC. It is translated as CASSLPHNYGYTF.

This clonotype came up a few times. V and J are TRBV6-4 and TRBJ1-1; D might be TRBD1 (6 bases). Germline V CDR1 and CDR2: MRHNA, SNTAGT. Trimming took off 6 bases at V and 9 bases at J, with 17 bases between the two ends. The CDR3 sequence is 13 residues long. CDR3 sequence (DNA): TGTGCCAGCAGCTCAGGTCAGGGGACAAAAGCTTTCTTT. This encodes CASSSGQGTKAFF.

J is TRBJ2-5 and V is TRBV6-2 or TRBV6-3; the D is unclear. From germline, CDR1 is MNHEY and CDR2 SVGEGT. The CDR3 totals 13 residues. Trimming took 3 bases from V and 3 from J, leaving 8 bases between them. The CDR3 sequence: CASSYARKETQYF. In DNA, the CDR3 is TGTGCCAGCAGTTATGCCAGAAAAGAGACCCAGTACTTC.

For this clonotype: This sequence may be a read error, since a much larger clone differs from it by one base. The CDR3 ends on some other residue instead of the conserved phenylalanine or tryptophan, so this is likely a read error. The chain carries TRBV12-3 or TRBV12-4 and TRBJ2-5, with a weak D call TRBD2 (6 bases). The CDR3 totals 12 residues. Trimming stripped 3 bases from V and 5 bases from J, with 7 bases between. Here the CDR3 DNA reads TGTGCCAGCAGTTTTGGGGGGGAGACCCAGTACTTA. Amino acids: CASSFGGETQYL.

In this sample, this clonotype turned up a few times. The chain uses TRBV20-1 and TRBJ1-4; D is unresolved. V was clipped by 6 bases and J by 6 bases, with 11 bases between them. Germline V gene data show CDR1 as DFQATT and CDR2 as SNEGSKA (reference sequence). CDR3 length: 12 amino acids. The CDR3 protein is CSANLRDEKLFF. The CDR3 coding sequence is TGCAGTGCCAATCTGCGAGATGAAAAACTGTTTTTT.

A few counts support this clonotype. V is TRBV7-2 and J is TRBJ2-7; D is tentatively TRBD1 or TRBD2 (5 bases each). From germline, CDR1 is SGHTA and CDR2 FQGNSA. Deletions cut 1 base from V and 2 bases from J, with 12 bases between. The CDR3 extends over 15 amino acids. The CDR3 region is CASSLVAGSTYEQYF. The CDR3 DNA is TGTGCCAGCAGCTTAGTTGCAGGGAGCACCTACGAGCAGTACTTC.

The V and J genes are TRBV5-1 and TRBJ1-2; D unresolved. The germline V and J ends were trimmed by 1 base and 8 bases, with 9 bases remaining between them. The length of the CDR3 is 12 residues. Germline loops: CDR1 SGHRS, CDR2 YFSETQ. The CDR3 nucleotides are TGCGCCAGCAGCTTGAGGTCGTCGGGCTACACCTTC. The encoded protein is CASSLRSSGYTF.

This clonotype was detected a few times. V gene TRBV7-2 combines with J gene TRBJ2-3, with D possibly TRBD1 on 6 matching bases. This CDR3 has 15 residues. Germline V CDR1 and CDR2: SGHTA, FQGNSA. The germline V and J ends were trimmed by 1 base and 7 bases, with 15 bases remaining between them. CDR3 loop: CASSLVGAAENTQYF. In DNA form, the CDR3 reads TGTGCCAGCAGCTTAGTGGGGGCCGCTGAGAATACGCAGTATTTT.